The clone carrying this TCR beta chain was counted at least ten times. This record belongs to a study of low-dose radiotherapy and immunotherapy resistance in tumors. Study at large: Cohort 2 received 1 Gy per fraction every two weeks, totaling 13 Gy over 26 weeks.

TRAV- and TRBV-specific primers, spanning alpha and beta chains, primed first-strand cDNA. TCR amplification used 15 to 20 PCR cycles, a constant-region primer and a V-primer adapter. In vitro transcription amplified isolated mRNA. TCRdb processed the reads anew with MiXCR; each CDR3 protein has one entry. The sample lists around 84,000 distinct CDR3 sequences, about a sixth seen once, with roughly 1.4% in the top ten. Time point reported: after trial treatment. Treatment of the sample: LDRT plus nivolumab, ipilimumab, low-dose cyclophosphamide and aspirin (RACIN trial). The CDR3 has 15 amino acids. Trimming removed 6 bases from V and 3 bases from J; junction bases left unmatched: 5. Germline V gene sequence: CDR1 MNHNS, CDR2 SASEGT.

This receptor was obtained from a male donor with prostate cancer. The sample was PBMCs, taken after low-dose radiotherapy plus immunotherapy. This chain uses TRBV6-1 with TRBJ2-1, with 10 bases that match TRBD1. The CDR3 is CASSHGQGDYNEQFF. DNA for the CDR3: TGTGCCAGCAGCCATGGACAGGGGGACTACAATGAGCAGTTCTTC.